Listed below are T cell receptor beta chains from one sample, sequenced in a study of cytomegalovirus exposure and HLA in healthy donors. Data came from immunoSEQ multiplex PCR; TCRdb stores just in-frame clones and leaves some out. This sample carries more than 95,000 clones, 81% of them seen once, and the ten largest clones take 1.8%. Sequenced material: PBMCs. The receptors originated from a man aged 18 to 29 in good health and CMV-seronegative. Each CDR3 is given with its conserved first and last residue. The order of the fields is D gene, clone size, J gene, V gene, CDR3 protein, CDR3 DNA. The D gene is left open where the match is weak. Some rows have no size entry. The others give once, few or many, or a class for an expanded clone.

d_gene: -
abundance: -
j_gene: TRBJ1-5
v_gene: TRBV7-8
CDR3aa: CASSLLQGWQPQHF
CDR3nt: TGTGCCAGCAGCTTACTTCAGGGATGGCAGCCCCAGCATTTT

d_gene: -
abundance: few
j_gene: TRBJ2-3
v_gene: TRBV5-1
CDR3aa: CASSFGGDTDTQYF
CDR3nt: TGCGCCAGCAGCTTTGGCGGGGACACAGATACGCAGTATTTT

d_gene: TRBD2
abundance: -
j_gene: TRBJ2-1
v_gene: TRBV5-1
CDR3aa: CASSWGLAVYNEQFF
CDR3nt: TGCGCCAGCAGCTGGGGACTAGCGGTCTACAATGAGCAGTTCTTC

d_gene: TRBD2
abundance: -
j_gene: TRBJ2-3
v_gene: TRBV7-4
CDR3aa: CASSLLSGRARGATDTQYF
CDR3nt: TGTGCCAGCAGCTTACTCTCCGGTAGGGCGCGGGGGGCCACAGATACGCAGTATTTT

d_gene: TRBD1
abundance: -
j_gene: TRBJ1-1
v_gene: TRBV5-4
CDR3aa: CASREQGNTEAFF
CDR3nt: TGTGCCAGCCGAGAACAGGGGAATACTGAAGCTTTCTTT

d_gene: TRBD1
abundance: few
j_gene: TRBJ1-4
v_gene: TRBV11-2
CDR3aa: CASSRDRNTEKLFF
CDR3nt: TGTGCCAGCAGCCGGGACAGGAATACTGAAAAACTGTTTTTT

d_gene: -
abundance: -
j_gene: TRBJ2-1
v_gene: TRBV13
CDR3aa: CASSLAGDDEQFF
CDR3nt: TGTGCCAGCAGCTTAGCGGGGGATGATGAGCAGTTCTTC

d_gene: TRBD1
abundance: -
j_gene: TRBJ2-2
v_gene: TRBV7-7
CDR3aa: CASSKTGSNTGELFF
CDR3nt: TGTGCCAGCAGCAAGACAGGGTCGAACACCGGGGAGCTGTTTTTT

d_gene: TRBD2
abundance: few
j_gene: TRBJ2-2
v_gene: TRBV6-1
CDR3aa: CASSELAGGNTGELFF
CDR3nt: TGTGCCAGCAGTGAACTAGCGGGGGGGAACACCGGGGAGCTGTTTTTT

d_gene: -
abundance: few
j_gene: TRBJ2-3
v_gene: TRBV7-2
CDR3aa: CASSSSSFSGDTQYF
CDR3nt: TGTGCCAGCAGCTCCTCCAGCTTTTCGGGGGATACGCAGTATTTT

d_gene: -
abundance: -
j_gene: TRBJ1-1
v_gene: TRBV27
CDR3aa: CASHERGLNTEAFF
CDR3nt: TGTGCCAGCCATGAAAGGGGCCTGAACACTGAAGCTTTCTTT

d_gene: TRBD1
abundance: -
j_gene: TRBJ2-1
v_gene: TRBV9
CDR3aa: CASSVGVSTGGEQFF
CDR3nt: TGTGCCAGCAGCGTAGGAGTCTCTACAGGGGGTGAGCAGTTCTTC

d_gene: -
abundance: -
j_gene: TRBJ1-2
v_gene: TRBV27
CDR3aa: CATTSVGADYGYTF
CDR3nt: TGTGCCACCACCAGCGTGGGGGCTGACTATGGCTACACCTTC

d_gene: TRBD1
abundance: -
j_gene: TRBJ2-2
v_gene: TRBV11-3
CDR3aa: CASSVDRGLTGELFF
CDR3nt: TGTGCCAGCAGCGTGGACAGGGGGCTTACCGGGGAGCTGTTTTTT

d_gene: TRBD2
abundance: -
j_gene: TRBJ2-2
v_gene: TRBV19
CDR3aa: CASSILPRGGGTGELFF
CDR3nt: TGTGCCAGTAGTATACTCCCCCGGGGGGGCGGCACCGGGGAGCTGTTTTTT

d_gene: -
abundance: -
j_gene: TRBJ1-2
v_gene: TRBV6-5
CDR3aa: CASSYSPGTNYGYTF
CDR3nt: TGTGCCAGCAGTTACTCGCCAGGGACTAACTATGGCTACACCTTC

d_gene: TRBD2
abundance: -
j_gene: TRBJ2-1
v_gene: TRBV7-9
CDR3aa: CASSLAAGGPFF
CDR3nt: TGTGCCAGCAGCTTAGCAGCGGGGGGGCCATTCTTC

d_gene: TRBD2
abundance: -
j_gene: TRBJ2-5
v_gene: TRBV11-3
CDR3aa: CASSPGTSGGLLETQYF
CDR3nt: TGTGCCAGCAGCCCCGGGACTAGCGGGGGCCTCCTCGAGACCCAGTACTTC

d_gene: -
abundance: -
j_gene: TRBJ1-4
v_gene: TRBV6-1
CDR3aa: CASSVTVTNEKLFF
CDR3nt: TGTGCCAGCAGTGTGACAGTAACTAATGAAAAACTGTTTTTT

d_gene: TRBD1
abundance: -
j_gene: TRBJ2-1
v_gene: TRBV2
CDR3aa: CASDWTGVPNEQFF
CDR3nt: TGTGCCAGCGACTGGACAGGGGTTCCCAATGAGCAGTTCTTC

d_gene: TRBD1
abundance: -
j_gene: TRBJ1-1
v_gene: TRBV29-1
CDR3aa: CSVETGENTEAFF
CDR3nt: TGCAGCGTTGAGACAGGGGAGAACACTGAAGCTTTCTTT

d_gene: -
abundance: -
j_gene: TRBJ1-1
v_gene: TRBV5-4
CDR3aa: CASSVPWGQNTEAFF
CDR3nt: TGTGCCAGCAGCGTTCCATGGGGGCAGAACACTGAAGCTTTCTTT

d_gene: TRBD1
abundance: -
j_gene: TRBJ1-1
v_gene: TRBV4-2
CDR3aa: CASSQADRGLVSTEAFF
CDR3nt: TGTGCCAGCAGCCAGGCGGACAGGGGCTTAGTCAGCACTGAAGCTTTCTTT

d_gene: TRBD1
abundance: few
j_gene: TRBJ1-1
v_gene: TRBV6-6
CDR3aa: CASSSSGGGTEAFF
CDR3nt: TGTGCCAGCAGCTCCTCAGGGGGAGGCACTGAAGCTTTCTTT

d_gene: TRBD1
abundance: -
j_gene: TRBJ1-2
v_gene: TRBV5-8
CDR3aa: CASSDGGVLPGGDYGYTF
CDR3nt: TGTGCCAGCAGCGATGGTGGGGTGTTGCCAGGGGGCGACTATGGCTACACCTTC

d_gene: -
abundance: -
j_gene: TRBJ1-1
v_gene: TRBV14
CDR3aa: CASSQVGGTEAFF
CDR3nt: TGTGCCAGCAGCCAAGTGGGAGGCACTGAAGCTTTCTTT

d_gene: TRBD1
abundance: -
j_gene: TRBJ1-1
v_gene: TRBV6-5
CDR3aa: CASSYRGTGVTEAFF
CDR3nt: TGTGCCAGCAGTTACCGCGGGACAGGGGTGACTGAAGCTTTCTTT

d_gene: -
abundance: -
j_gene: TRBJ2-3
v_gene: TRBV6-6
CDR3aa: CACTDFRTDTQYF
CDR3nt: TGTGCGTGTACGGACTTTCGCACAGATACGCAGTATTTT

d_gene: TRBD1
abundance: -
j_gene: TRBJ1-1
v_gene: TRBV11-2
CDR3aa: CASSVDRGRGAFF
CDR3nt: TGTGCCAGCAGCGTAGACAGGGGCAGAGGGGCTTTCTTT

d_gene: TRBD2
abundance: -
j_gene: TRBJ2-4
v_gene: TRBV4-2
CDR3aa: CASSLSSGGAFVAKNIQYF
CDR3nt: TGTGCCAGCAGCCTTTCTAGCGGGGGGGCCTTTGTAGCCAAAAACATTCAGTACTTC